Following are 7 T cell receptor beta chains from one sample sequenced in a study of CDR3 diversity in severe acne. TCRdb re-derived calls from the PCR reads in MiXCR, one entry per CDR3 protein. This sample has about 76,000 distinct CDR3 sequences; 50% to 65% occur once, and the top ten carry roughly an eighth. Sequenced input: blood. The receptors shown here come from a male donor in good health, without acne.

The chain combines TRBV4-3 with TRBJ1-5; D is ambiguous. The CDR3 consists of 15 residues. V lost 1 base, J lost 0 bases, and 7 bases lay in between. The V gene's germline CDR1 is LGHNA and CDR2 YSLEER. CDR3 protein: CASSQGQYSNQPQHF. As DNA, the CDR3 is TGCGCCAGCAGCCAAGGGCAGTATAGCAATCAGCCCCAGCATTTT.

This clonotype has just a few counts. Sequence at one end of the junction differs from germline and may be a read error. The chain has TRBV10-2 and TRBJ2-5; the D gene is possibly TRBD2 (5 bases). Germline CDR1 is WSHSY and CDR2 is SAAADI. CDR3 length: 13 amino acids. The CDR3 sequence is CASSESSGGLRDF. CDR3 in DNA: TGCGCCAGCAGTGAGTCGAGCGGCGGACTCCGGGACTTC.

The chain joins TRBV5-1 to TRBJ2-7; 10 bases are shared with TRBD2. With V trimmed by 5 bases and J by 2 bases, 4 bases remained unmatched. The germline V gene encodes CDR1 SGHRS and CDR2 YFSETQ. The CDR3 contains 14 residues. The CDR3 DNA is TGCGCCAGCAGACCCAGCGGGGGGGCCTACGAGCAGTACTTC. The encoded protein is CASRPSGGAYEQYF. Filled out from reference TRBV5-1 and TRBJ2-7, the complete variable domain reads KAGVTQTPRYLIKTRGQQVTLSCSPISGHRSVSWYQQTPGQGLQFLFEYFSETQRNKGNFPGRFSGRQFSNSRSEMNVSTLELGDSALYLCASRPSGGAYEQYFGPGTRLTVT.

This chain joins TRBV25-1 and TRBJ2-1, with 12 bases fitting TRBD2. Germline CDR1 is MGHDK and CDR2 is SYGVNS. Trimming removed 2 bases from V and 6 bases from J; junction bases left unmatched: 5. The CDR3 runs 16 residues. CDR3 DNA: TGTGCCAGCAGTGAAGGAGCTAGCGGGAGGGCCAATGAGCAGTTCTTC. This encodes CASSEGASGRANEQFF.

This chain joins TRBV5-1 and TRBJ1-4, with a weak D call TRBD1 (6 bases). The CDR3 loop spans 13 amino acids. Germline lookup yields CDR1 SGHRS and CDR2 YFSETQ. The ends were cut back, 7 bases at V and 6 bases at J, with 13 bases in the middle. Here the CDR3 DNA reads TGCGCCAGCTTGGCAGGGGCGGATGAAAAACTGTTTTTT. This encodes CASLAGADEKLFF. Combining the CDR3 with reference TRBV5-1 and TRBJ1-4 gives the whole variable domain KAGVTQTPRYLIKTRGQQVTLSCSPISGHRSVSWYQQTPGQGLQFLFEYFSETQRNKGNFPGRFSGRQFSNSRSEMNVSTLELGDSALYLCASLAGADEKLFFGSGTQLSVL.

The CDR3 DNA sequence: TGTGCCACCAGTGACCACACAGAAAACTATGGCTACACCTTC. Translating gives CATSDHTENYGYTF. This chain joins TRBV24-1 and TRBJ1-2; no clear D gene. Trimming stripped 4 bases from V and 2 bases from J, with 10 bases between. Per the germline V gene, CDR1 is KGHDR and CDR2 is SFDVKD. CDR3 length: 14 amino acids.

About this clonotype itself: This may stem from a read error, because a much larger clone lies one nucleotide away. The rearrangement uses TRBV29-1 and TRBJ1-1; D is unresolved. Trimming stripped 7 bases from V and 0 bases from J, with 9 bases between. The CDR3 covers 12 residues. Germline V gene lookup returns CDR1 SQVTM and CDR2 ANQGSEA. CDR3 region: CSGLAVNTEAFF. CDR3 coding DNA: TGCAGCGGATTGGCAGTGAACACTGAAGCTTTCTTT.